This T cell receptor beta chain originates from a study of early T cells in non-severe SARS-CoV-2 infection. Study-wide background: Chains from this unsorted whole-blood bulk RNA could not be paired. Study results and caveats: Matching results from VDJdb favored anti-spike CD8 responses, leaving private and CD4 specificities undetected.

As concerns this clonotype: No antigen is known for it.

Individually, cDNA molecules had unique molecular identifiers attached to them. TCRdb processed the 5' RACE reads anew with MiXCR; each CDR3 protein has one entry. This sample has approximately 76,000 distinct CDR3 sequences, with 9.5% to 13% found just once. CDR3 length: 14 residues. Germline CDR1 and CDR2: MNHEY and SVGAGI. The V and J ends lost 2 bases and 4 bases respectively, with 8 bases between them. Sample: whole blood. This sequence was found in an adult who was a healthcare worker with PCR-confirmed SARS-CoV-2 infection or an uninfected control (not recorded which). The chain is built from TRBV6-5 and TRBJ1-4; D unclear. This CDR3 reads CASSYGLGNEKLFF. DNA for the CDR3: TGTGCCAGCAGTTACGGGTTAGGTAATGAAAAACTGTTTTTT.